This T cell receptor (beta chain) emerged from a study of blood T cell repertoires in COVID-19. This CDR3 region has 13 residues. Trimming shortened V by 8 bases and J by 6 bases, and 14 bases separated the two germline ends. The germline gives CDR1 MNHEY, CDR2 SVGAGI. In the source study's methods: Reference gene primer amplification yielded estimated nucleated cell counts. Some clones are missing from TCRdb's copy, which holds only in-frame ones; the method was immunoSEQ multiplex PCR. The V and J calls and the clone size are those of that table, but D and trimming were determined from the DNA. The repertoire holds approximately 52,000 clones, with 65% to 90% as singletons.

The V and J genes are TRBV6-5 and TRBJ1-5, with D perhaps matching TRBD1 (5 bases). The sequenced sample was peripheral blood. This TCR derives from a man aged 60-69 years with acute or convalescent COVID-19. As DNA, the CDR3 is TGTGCCAGCTCCCAGGGTTTTGGTCAGCCCCAGCATTTT. Protein sequence: CASSQGFGQPQHF.